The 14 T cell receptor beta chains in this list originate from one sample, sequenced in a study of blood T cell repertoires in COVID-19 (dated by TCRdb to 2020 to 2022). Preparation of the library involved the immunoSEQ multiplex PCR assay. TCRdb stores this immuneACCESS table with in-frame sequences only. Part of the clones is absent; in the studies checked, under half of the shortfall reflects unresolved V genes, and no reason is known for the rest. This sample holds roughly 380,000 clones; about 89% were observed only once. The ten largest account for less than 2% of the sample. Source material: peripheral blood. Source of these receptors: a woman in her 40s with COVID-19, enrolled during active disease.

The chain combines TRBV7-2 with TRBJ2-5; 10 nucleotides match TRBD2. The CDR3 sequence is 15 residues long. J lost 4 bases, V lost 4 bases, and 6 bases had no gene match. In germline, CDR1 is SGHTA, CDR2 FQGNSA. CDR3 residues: CASSSLAGLLETQYF. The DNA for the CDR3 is TGTGCCAGCAGCTCACTAGCGGGACTTCTAGAGACCCAGTACTTC.

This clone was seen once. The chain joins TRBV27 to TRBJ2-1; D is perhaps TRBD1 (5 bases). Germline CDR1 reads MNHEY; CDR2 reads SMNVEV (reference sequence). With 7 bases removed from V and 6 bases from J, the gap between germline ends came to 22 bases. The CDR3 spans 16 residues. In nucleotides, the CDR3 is TGTGCCAGCATGCATGGTTCCCACCTCAGGGCCAATGAGCAGTTCTTC. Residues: CASMHGSHLRANEQFF.

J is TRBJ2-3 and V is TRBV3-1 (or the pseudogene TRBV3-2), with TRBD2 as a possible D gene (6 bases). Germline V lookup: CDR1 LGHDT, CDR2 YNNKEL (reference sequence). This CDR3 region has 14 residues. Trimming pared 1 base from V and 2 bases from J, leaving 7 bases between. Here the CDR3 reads CASSQGDFTDTQYF. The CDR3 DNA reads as TGTGCCAGCAGCCAAGGGGACTTCACAGATACGCAGTATTTT.

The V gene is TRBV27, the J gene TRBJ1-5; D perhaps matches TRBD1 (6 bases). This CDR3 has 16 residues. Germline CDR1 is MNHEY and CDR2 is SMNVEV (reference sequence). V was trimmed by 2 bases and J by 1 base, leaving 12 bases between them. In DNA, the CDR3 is TGTGCCAGCAGTTTAAAGGCAGGGGTGAGCAATCAGCCCCAGCATTTT. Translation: CASSLKAGVSNQPQHF.

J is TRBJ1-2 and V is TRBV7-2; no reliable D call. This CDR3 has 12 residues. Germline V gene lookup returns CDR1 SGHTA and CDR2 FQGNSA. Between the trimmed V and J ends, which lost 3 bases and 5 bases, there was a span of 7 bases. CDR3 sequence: CASSFQQYGYTF. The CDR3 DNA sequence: TGTGCCAGCAGCTTTCAACAGTATGGCTACACCTTC.

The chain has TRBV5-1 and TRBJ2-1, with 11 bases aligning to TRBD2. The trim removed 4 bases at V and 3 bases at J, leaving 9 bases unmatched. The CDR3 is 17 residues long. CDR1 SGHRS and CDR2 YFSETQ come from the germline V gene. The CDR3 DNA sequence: TGCGCCAGCAGCCCCAAACCCGGGACTAGCGGCTACAATGAGCAGTTCTTC. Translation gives CASSPKPGTSGYNEQFF.

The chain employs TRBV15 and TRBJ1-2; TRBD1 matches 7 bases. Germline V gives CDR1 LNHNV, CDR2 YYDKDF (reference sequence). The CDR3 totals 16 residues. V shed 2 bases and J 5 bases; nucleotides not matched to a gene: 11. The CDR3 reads CATSRTSTGLGYGYTF. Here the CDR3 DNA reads TGTGCCACCAGCAGAACTTCGACAGGGCTGGGGTATGGCTACACCTTC. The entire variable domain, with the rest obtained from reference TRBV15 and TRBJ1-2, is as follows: DAMVIQNPRYQVTQFGKPVTLSCSQTLNHNVMYWYQQKSSQAPKLLFHYYDKDFNNEADTPDNFQSRRPNTSFCFLDIRSPGLGDTAMYLCATSRTSTGLGYGYTFGSGTRLTVV.

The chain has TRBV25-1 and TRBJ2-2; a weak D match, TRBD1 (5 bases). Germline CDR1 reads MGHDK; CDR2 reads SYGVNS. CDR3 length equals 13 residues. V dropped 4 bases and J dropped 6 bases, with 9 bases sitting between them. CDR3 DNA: TGTGCCAGCAGTGGTGTGGGGCCCGGGGAGCTGTTTTTT. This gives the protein CASSGVGPGELFF.

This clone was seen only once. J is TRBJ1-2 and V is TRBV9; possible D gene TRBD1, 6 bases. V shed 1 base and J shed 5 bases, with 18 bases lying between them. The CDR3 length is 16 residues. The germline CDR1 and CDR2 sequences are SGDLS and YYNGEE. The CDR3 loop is CASSVLMEDRRYGYTF. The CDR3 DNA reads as TGTGCCAGCAGCGTATTGATGGAGGACAGAAGATATGGCTACACCTTC.

CDR3 sequence: CASSFGQGMPGELFF. The CDR3 coding sequence is TGTGCCAGCAGCTTCGGACAGGGAATGCCCGGGGAGCTGTTTTTT. The chain recombines TRBV11-2 with TRBJ2-2, with 8 bases lining up with TRBD1. This CDR3 region has 15 residues. From germline, CDR1 is SGHAT and CDR2 FQNNGV. Trimming took 3 bases from V and 6 from J; bases not matched to a gene: 6.

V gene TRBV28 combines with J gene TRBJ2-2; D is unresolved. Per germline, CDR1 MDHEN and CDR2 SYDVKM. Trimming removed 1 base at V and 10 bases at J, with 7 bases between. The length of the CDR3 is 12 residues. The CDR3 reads CASSLSLEELFF. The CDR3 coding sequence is TGTGCCAGCAGTTTATCTCTAGAGGAGCTGTTTTTT.

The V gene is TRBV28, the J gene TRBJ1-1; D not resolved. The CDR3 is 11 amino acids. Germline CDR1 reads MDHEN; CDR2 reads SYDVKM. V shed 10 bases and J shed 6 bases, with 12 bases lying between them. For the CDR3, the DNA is TGTGCCACAGGCGGGTGGTCTGAAGCTTTCTTT. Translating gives CATGGWSEAFF. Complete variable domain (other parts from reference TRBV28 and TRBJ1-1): DVKVTQSSRYLVKRTGEKVFLECVQDMDHENMFWYRQDPGLGLRLIYFSYDVKMKEKGDIPEGYSVSREKKERFSLILESASTNQTSMYLCATGGWSEAFFGQGTRLTVV.

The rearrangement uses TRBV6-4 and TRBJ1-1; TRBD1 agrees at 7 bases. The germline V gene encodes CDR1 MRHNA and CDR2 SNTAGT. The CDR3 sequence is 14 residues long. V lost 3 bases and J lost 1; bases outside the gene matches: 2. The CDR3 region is CASSETGENTEAFF. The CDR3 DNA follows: TGTGCCAGCAGTGAAACAGGGGAGAACACTGAAGCTTTCTTT.

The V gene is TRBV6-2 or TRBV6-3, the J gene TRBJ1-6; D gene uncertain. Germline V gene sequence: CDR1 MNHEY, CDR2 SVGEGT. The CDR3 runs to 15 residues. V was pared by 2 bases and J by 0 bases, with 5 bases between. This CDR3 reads CASSYRSSYNSPLHF. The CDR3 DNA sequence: TGTGCCAGCAGTTACCGCAGCTCCTATAATTCACCCCTCCACTTT.